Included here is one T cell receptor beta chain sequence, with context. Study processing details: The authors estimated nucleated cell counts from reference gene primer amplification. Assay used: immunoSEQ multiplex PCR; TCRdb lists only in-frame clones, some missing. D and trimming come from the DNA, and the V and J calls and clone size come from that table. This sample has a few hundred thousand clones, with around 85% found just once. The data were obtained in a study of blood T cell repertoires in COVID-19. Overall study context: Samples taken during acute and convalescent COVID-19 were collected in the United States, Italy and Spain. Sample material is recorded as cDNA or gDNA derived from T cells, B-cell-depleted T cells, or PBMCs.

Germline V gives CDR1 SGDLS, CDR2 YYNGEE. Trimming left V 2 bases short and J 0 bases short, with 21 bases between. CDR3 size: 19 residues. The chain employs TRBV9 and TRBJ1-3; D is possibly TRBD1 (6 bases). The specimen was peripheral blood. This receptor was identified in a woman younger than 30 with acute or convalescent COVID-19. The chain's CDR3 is CASSVAKTGQTNSGNTIYF. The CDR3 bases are TGTGCCAGCAGCGTGGCAAAAACGGGACAAACAAACTCTGGAAACACCATATATTTT. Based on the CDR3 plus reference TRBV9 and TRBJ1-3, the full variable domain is DSGVTQTPKHLITATGQRVTLRCSPRSGDLSVYWYQQSLDQGLQFLIQYYNGEERAKGNILERFSAQQFPDLHSELNLSSLELGDSALYFCASSVAKTGQTNSGNTIYFGEGSWLTVV.